The rows below give T cell receptor beta chains drawn from one sample of a study of T cells in Graves' hyperthyroidism and ophthalmopathy. One entry per CDR3 protein, called by TCRdb with MiXCR from the multiplex PCR reads. The sample comprises some 740,000 distinct CDR3 sequences, around 15% of which are singletons, and 9.5% to 13% rests with the top ten. Sequencing used blood. These receptors all stem from a woman between 18 and 29 years old with Graves' hyperthyroidism. Both conserved end residues are part of each CDR3. Fields, in order: D gene, J gene, clone size, V gene, CDR3 DNA, CDR3 protein. The D gene is left open where the match is weak. Clone size appears in some rows only: once, few, many, or a class for an expanded clone.

d_gene: TRBD1
j_gene: TRBJ1-5
abundance: NA
v_gene: TRBV24-1
CDR3nt: TGTGCCACCAGTGACCCCGGGACAGGGAGAGATCAGCCCCAGCATTTT
CDR3aa: CATSDPGTGRDQPQHF

d_gene: NA
j_gene: TRBJ1-4
abundance: many
v_gene: TRBV5-1
CDR3nt: TGCGCCAGCAGCCCAAACAGTGGGGATGAAAAACTGTTTTTT
CDR3aa: CASSPNSGDEKLFF

d_gene: TRBD1
j_gene: TRBJ1-1
abundance: NA
v_gene: TRBV15
CDR3nt: TGTGCCACCAGCAGGCTCGGACTCAGGGGGCTGGGCACTGAAGCTTTCTTT
CDR3aa: CATSRLGLRGLGTEAFF

d_gene: TRBD1
j_gene: TRBJ2-7
abundance: NA
v_gene: TRBV2
CDR3nt: TGCGCCAGCAGCCAGAAGGGGGCTTTCCACGAGCAGTACTTC
CDR3aa: CASSQKGAFHEQYF

d_gene: TRBD2
j_gene: TRBJ2-3
abundance: many
v_gene: TRBV18
CDR3nt: TGTGCCAGCTCAAGAACTAGCGGGGTCACAGATACGCAGTATTTT
CDR3aa: CASSRTSGVTDTQYF

d_gene: TRBD2
j_gene: TRBJ2-7
abundance: few
v_gene: TRBV19
CDR3nt: TGTGCCAGTAGTGTACCCGGACTAGCGGGAGTTCTCGAGCAGTACTTC
CDR3aa: CASSVPGLAGVLEQYF

d_gene: NA
j_gene: TRBJ1-2
abundance: NA
v_gene: TRBV7-9
CDR3nt: TGTGCCAGCAGCTTAAGCAGGCTAGAATATGGCTACACCTTC
CDR3aa: CASSLSRLEYGYTF

d_gene: TRBD1
j_gene: TRBJ2-7
abundance: NA
v_gene: TRBV7-9
CDR3nt: TGTGCCAGCAACAAAGACAGGGGGCCGTACGAGCAGTACTTC
CDR3aa: CASNKDRGPYEQYF

d_gene: TRBD2
j_gene: TRBJ2-7
abundance: NA
v_gene: TRBV24-1
CDR3nt: TGTGCCACCAGTGACCCGAATAGCGGGAGGTCGGGCGAGCAGTACTTC
CDR3aa: CATSDPNSGRSGEQYF

d_gene: NA
j_gene: TRBJ1-3
abundance: NA
v_gene: TRBV7-2
CDR3nt: TGTGCCAGCAGCTCCTGGACCTACTCTGGAAACACCATATATTTT
CDR3aa: CASSSWTYSGNTIYF

d_gene: NA
j_gene: TRBJ1-1
abundance: NA
v_gene: TRBV27
CDR3nt: TGTGCCAGCAGTTTGCAGGCGAGGAACACTGAAGCTTTCTTT
CDR3aa: CASSLQARNTEAFF

d_gene: NA
j_gene: TRBJ2-7
abundance: few
v_gene: TRBV7-9
CDR3nt: TGTGCCAGCAGCCGACCCGTTAGCGGAAGCCCCTACGAGCAGTACTTC
CDR3aa: CASSRPVSGSPYEQYF

d_gene: NA
j_gene: TRBJ1-1
abundance: once
v_gene: TRBV6-5
CDR3nt: TGTGCCAGCAGTTACGCTAGGGCGAACACTGAAGCTTTCTTT
CDR3aa: CASSYARANTEAFF

d_gene: NA
j_gene: TRBJ2-7
abundance: NA
v_gene: TRBV20-1
CDR3nt: TGCAGTGCTAGAGATCTTAGCTACGAGCAGTACTTC
CDR3aa: CSARDLSYEQYF

d_gene: TRBD1
j_gene: TRBJ2-1
abundance: many
v_gene: TRBV13
CDR3nt: TGTGCCAGCAGTCGAACAGGGGTGAGCTCCTACAATGAGCAGTTCTTC
CDR3aa: CASSRTGVSSYNEQFF

d_gene: NA
j_gene: TRBJ2-7
abundance: NA
v_gene: TRBV18
CDR3nt: TGTGCCAGCTCATCGACAGGGAGGGCCTACGAGCAGTACTTC
CDR3aa: CASSSTGRAYEQYF

d_gene: TRBD2
j_gene: TRBJ2-2
abundance: NA
v_gene: TRBV15
CDR3nt: TGTGCCACCAGCAGAAGACTAGCGGACCACACCGGGGAGCTGTTTTTT
CDR3aa: CATSRRLADHTGELFF

d_gene: NA
j_gene: TRBJ1-1
abundance: few
v_gene: TRBV29-1
CDR3nt: TGCAGCGTCTTGAGTACTGAAGCTTTCTTT
CDR3aa: CSVLSTEAFF

d_gene: NA
j_gene: TRBJ2-7
abundance: many
v_gene: TRBV11-3
CDR3nt: TGTGCCAGCACCCCGGGATGGCGGGGCTCCTACGAGCAGTACTTC
CDR3aa: CASTPGWRGSYEQYF

d_gene: TRBD1
j_gene: TRBJ1-2
abundance: many
v_gene: TRBV28
CDR3nt: TGTGCCAGCAGTCTCGCGGCAGGGGGGGATGGCTACACCTTC
CDR3aa: CASSLAAGGDGYTF

d_gene: TRBD2
j_gene: TRBJ2-1
abundance: many
v_gene: TRBV2
CDR3nt: TGTGCCAGCAGTGAACCCGGGACTAGCGGGGTCAGAAAGCAGTTCTTC
CDR3aa: CASSEPGTSGVRKQFF